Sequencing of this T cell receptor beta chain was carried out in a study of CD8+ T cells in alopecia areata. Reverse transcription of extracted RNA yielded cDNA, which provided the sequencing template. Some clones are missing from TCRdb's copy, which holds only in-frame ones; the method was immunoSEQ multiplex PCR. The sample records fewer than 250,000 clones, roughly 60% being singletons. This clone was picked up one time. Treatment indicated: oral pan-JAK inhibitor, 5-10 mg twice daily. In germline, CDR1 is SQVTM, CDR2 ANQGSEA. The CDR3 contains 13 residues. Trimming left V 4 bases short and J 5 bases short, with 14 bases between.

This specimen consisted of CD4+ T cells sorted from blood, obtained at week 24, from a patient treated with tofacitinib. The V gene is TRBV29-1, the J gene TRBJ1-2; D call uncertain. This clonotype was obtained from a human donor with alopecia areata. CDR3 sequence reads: CSVGGASGYGYTF. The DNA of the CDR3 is TGCAGCGTTGGGGGTGCCTCGGGATATGGCTACACCTTC.